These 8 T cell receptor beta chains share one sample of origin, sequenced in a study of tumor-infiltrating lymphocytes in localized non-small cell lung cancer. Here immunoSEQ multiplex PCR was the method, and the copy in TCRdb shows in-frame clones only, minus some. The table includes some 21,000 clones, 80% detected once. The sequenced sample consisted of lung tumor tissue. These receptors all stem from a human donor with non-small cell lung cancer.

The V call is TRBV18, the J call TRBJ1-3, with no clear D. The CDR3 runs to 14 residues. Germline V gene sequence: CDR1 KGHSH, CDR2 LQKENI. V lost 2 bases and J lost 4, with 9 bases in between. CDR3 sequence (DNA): TGTGCCAGCTCACCAGCCGGGTTCGGAAACACCATATATTTT. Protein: CASSPAGFGNTIYF.

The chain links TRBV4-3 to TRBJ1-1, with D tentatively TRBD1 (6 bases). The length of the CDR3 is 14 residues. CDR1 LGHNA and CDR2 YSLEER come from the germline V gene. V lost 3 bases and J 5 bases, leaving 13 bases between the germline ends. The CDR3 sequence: CASSQGHRLTEAFF. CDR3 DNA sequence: TGCGCCAGCAGCCAGGGACATCGATTGACTGAAGCTTTCTTT.

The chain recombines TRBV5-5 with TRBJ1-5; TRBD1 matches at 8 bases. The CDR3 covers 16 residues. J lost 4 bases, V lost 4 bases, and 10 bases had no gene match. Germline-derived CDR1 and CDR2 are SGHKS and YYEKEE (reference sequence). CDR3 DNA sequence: TGTGCCAGCAGCCCTCTCGGACAGGGAGGGAATCAGCCCCAGCATTTT. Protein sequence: CASSPLGQGGNQPQHF. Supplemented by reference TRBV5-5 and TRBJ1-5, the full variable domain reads DAGVTQSPTHLIKTRGQQVTLRCSPISGHKSVSWYQQVLGQGPQFIFQYYEKEERGRGNFPDRFSARQFPNYSSELNVNALLLGDSALYLCASSPLGQGGNQPQHFGDGTRLSIL.

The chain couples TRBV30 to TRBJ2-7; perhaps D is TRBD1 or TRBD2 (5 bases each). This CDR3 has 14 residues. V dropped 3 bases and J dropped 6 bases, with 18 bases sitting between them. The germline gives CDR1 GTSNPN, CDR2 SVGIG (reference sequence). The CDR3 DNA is TGTGCCTGGAGCACCTGGGGGTCCCTACGCGAGCAGTACTTC. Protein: CAWSTWGSLREQYF.

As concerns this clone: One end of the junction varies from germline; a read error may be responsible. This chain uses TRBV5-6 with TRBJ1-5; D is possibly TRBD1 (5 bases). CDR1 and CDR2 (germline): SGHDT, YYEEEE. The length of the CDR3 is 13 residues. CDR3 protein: CASTLRGNQPQHF. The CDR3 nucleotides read TGTGCCAGCACCTTGCGGGGGAATCAGCCCCAGCATTTT.

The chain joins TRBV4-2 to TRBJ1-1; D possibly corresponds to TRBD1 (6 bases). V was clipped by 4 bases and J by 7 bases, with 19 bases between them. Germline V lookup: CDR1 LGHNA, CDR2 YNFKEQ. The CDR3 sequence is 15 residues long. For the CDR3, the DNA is TGTGCCAGCAGCCCAACGTCGGGGGCTAATATTGAAGCTTTCTTT. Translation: CASSPTSGANIEAFF.

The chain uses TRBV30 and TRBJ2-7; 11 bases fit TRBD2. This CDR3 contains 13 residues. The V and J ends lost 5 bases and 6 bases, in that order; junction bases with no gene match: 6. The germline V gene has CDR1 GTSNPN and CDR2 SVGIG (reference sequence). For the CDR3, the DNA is TGTGCCTGGCAGATAGCGGGAGGGCCCGAGCAGTACTTC. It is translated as CAWQIAGGPEQYF.

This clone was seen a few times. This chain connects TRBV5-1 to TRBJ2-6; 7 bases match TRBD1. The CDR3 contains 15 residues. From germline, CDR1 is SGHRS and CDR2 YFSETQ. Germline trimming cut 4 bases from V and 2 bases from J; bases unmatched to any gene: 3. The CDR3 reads CASSLQGTGANVLTF. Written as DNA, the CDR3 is TGCGCCAGCAGCCTACAGGGGACTGGGGCCAACGTCCTGACTTTC.